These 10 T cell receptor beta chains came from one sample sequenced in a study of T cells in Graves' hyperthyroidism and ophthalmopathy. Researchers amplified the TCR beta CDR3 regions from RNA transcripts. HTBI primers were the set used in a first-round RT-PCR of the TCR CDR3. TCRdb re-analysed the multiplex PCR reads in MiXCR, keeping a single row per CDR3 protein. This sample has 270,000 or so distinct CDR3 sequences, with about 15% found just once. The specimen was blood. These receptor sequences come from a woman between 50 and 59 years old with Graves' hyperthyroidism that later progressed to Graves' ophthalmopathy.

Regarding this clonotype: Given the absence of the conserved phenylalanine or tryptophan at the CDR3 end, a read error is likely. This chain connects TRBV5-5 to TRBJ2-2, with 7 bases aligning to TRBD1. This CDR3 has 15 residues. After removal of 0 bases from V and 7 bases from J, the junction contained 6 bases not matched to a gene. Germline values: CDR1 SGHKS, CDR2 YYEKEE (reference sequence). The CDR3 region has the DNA TGTGCCAGCAGCTTGGAGGGGGCGGGTTTCGGGGAGCTGTTTTCT. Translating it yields CASSLEGAGFGELFS.

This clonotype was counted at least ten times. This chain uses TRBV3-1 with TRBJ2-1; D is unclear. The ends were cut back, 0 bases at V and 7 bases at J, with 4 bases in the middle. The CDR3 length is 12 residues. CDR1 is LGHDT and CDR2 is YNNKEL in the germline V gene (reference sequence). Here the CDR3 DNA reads TGTGCCAGCAGCCAAGAGGGAAATGAGCAGTTCTTC. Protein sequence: CASSQEGNEQFF.

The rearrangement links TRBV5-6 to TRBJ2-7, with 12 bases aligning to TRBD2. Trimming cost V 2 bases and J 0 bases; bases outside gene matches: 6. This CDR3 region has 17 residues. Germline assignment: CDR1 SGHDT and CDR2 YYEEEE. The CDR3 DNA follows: TGTGCCAGCAGCTTAAGACTAGCGGGAGTGCTCTCCTACGAGCAGTACTTC. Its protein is CASSLRLAGVLSYEQYF. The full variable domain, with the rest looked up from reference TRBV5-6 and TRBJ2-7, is DAGVTQSPTHLIKTRGQQVTLRCSPKSGHDTVSWYQQALGQGPQFIFQYYEEEERQRGNFPDRFSGHQFPNYSSELNVNALLLGDSALYLCASSLRLAGVLSYEQYFGPGTRLTVT.

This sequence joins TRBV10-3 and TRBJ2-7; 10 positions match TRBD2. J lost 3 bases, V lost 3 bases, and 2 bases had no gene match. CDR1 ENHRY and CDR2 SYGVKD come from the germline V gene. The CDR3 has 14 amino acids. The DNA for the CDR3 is TGTGCCATCAGTGAAACTAGCGGGGTCTACGAGCAGTACTTC. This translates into CAISETSGVYEQYF.

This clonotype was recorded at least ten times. The CDR3, as DNA: TGCAGTGCCCCCTCGGGCGGGAACACAGATACGCAGTATTTT. It encodes CSAPSGGNTDTQYF. The chain carries TRBV20-1 and TRBJ2-3; TRBD2 is a possible D gene (6 bases). The ends were cut back, 6 bases at V and 2 bases at J, with 15 bases in the middle. The CDR3 runs 14 residues. Germline-derived CDR1 and CDR2 are DFQATT and SNEGSKA (reference sequence).

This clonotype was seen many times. CDR3 protein: CASSLETGVQPQHF. In DNA form, the CDR3 reads TGTGCCAGCAGTTTAGAGACAGGGGTTCAGCCCCAGCATTTT. The chain has TRBV12-3 or TRBV12-4 and TRBJ1-5; 8 positions agree with TRBD1. The CDR3 sequence is 14 residues long. V gave up 1 base and J gave up 6 bases; unmatched junction bases: 2.

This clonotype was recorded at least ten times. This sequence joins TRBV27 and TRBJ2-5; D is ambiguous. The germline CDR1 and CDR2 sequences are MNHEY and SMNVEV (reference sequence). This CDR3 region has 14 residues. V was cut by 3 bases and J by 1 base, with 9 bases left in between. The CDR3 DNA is TGTGCCAGCAGTTTCTATGGCGGCCAAGAGACCCAGTACTTC. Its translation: CASSFYGGQETQYF.

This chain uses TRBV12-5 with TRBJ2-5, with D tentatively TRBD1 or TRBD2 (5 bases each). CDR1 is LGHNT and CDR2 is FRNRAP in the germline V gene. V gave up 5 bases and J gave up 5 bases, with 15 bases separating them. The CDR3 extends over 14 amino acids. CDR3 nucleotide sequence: TGTGCTAGTGGTCCAGGGACGCCCGGGGAGACCCAGTACTTC. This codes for CASGPGTPGETQYF. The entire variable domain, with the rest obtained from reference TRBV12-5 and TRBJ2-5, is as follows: DARVTQTPRHKVTEMGQEVTMRCQPILGHNTVFWYRQTMMQGLELLAYFRNRAPLDDSGMPKDRFSAEMPDATLATLKIQPSEPRDSAVYFCASGPGTPGETQYFGPGTRLLVL.

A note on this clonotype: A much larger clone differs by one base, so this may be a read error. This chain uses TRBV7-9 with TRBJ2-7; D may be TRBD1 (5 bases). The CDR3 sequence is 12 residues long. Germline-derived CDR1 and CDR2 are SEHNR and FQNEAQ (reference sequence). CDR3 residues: CANSLLQGKEYF. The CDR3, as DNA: TGTGCCAACAGCCTTTTGCAGGGTAAGGAGTACTTC.

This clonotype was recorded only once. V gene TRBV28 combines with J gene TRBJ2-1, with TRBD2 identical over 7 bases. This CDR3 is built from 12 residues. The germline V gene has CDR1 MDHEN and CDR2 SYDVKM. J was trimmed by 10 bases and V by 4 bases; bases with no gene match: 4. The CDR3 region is CASSSWGGEQFF. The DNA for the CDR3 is TGTGCCAGCAGTTCTTGGGGGGGGGAGCAGTTCTTC.